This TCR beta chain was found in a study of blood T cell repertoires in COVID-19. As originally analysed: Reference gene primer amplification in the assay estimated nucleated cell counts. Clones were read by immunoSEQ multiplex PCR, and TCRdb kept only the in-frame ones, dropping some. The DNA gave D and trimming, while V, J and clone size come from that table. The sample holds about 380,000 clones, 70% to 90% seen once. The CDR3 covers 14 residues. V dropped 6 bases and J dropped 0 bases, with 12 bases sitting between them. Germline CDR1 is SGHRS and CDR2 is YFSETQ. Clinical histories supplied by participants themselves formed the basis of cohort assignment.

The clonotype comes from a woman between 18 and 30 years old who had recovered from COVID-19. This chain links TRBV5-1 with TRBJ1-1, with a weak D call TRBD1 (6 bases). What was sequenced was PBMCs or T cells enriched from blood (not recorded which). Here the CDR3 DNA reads TGCGCCAGCAATAAAGGACAGTTGAACACTGAAGCTTTCTTT. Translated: CASNKGQLNTEAFF.